This T cell receptor beta chain was profiled in a study of tumor-infiltrating lymphocytes in localized non-small cell lung cancer. Findings of the study overall: Each assay used a separate piece of the same tissue.

The V end lost 2 bases, the J end lost 3 bases, and 11 bases lay between the germline ends. Germline lookup yields CDR1 SGHDT and CDR2 YYEEEE. This CDR3 has 15 amino acids. The protocol was immunoSEQ multiplex PCR, while the TCRdb copy is restricted to in-frame clones and leaves out a portion. The table has under 8,500 clones, about 77% seen once. Comment on this clone: Its antigen is still unknown.

This TCR came from a human donor with non-small cell lung cancer. Source material: lung tumor tissue. The gene calls are TRBV5-6 and TRBJ2-2, with D perhaps matching TRBD2 (5 bases). CDR3 DNA sequence: TGTGCCAGCAGCTTCGAGGGCTGGGACACCGGGGAGCTGTTTTTT. Its protein is CASSFEGWDTGELFF.